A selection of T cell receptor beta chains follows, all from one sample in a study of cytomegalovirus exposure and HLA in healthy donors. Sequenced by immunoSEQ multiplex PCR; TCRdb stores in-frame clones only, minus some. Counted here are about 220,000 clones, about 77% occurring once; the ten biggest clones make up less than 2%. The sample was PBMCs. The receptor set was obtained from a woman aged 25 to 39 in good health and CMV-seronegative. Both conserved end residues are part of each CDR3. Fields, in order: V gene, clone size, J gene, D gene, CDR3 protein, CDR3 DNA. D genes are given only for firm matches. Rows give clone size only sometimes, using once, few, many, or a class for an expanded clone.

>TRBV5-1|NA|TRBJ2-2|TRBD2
CASSFPGLAGNTGELFF
TGCGCCAGCAGCTTTCCGGGACTAGCGGGTAACACCGGGGAGCTGTTTTTT
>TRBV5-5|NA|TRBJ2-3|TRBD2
CASSLTPLAGSTDTQYF
TGTGCCAGCAGCTTGACCCCTTTAGCGGGAAGCACAGATACGCAGTATTTT
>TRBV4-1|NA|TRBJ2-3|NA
CASSPGNPATDTQYF
TGCGCCAGCAGCCCCGGGAACCCGGCCACAGATACGCAGTATTTT
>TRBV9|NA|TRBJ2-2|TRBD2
CASSLRTSGRSTPNTGELFF
TGTGCCAGCAGCCTTCGGACTAGCGGGAGGAGCACTCCGAACACCGGGGAGCTGTTTTTT
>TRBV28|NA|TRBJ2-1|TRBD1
CVSSLYTGASSYNEQFF
TGTGTCAGCAGTTTATACACAGGGGCCAGCTCCTACAATGAGCAGTTCTTC
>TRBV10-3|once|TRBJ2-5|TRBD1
CAIRDTQGFGETQYF
TGTGCCATCAGGGACACACAGGGGTTCGGGGAGACCCAGTACTTC
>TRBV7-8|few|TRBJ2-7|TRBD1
CASSLDRGSYEQYF
TGTGCCAGCAGCTTGGACAGGGGATCCTACGAGCAGTACTTC
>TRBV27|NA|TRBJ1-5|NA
CASSLSAGFLNQPQHF
TGTGCCAGCAGTTTATCGGCGGGGTTTTTAAATCAGCCCCAGCATTTT
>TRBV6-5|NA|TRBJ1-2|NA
CASSYSSGNYGYTF
TGTGCCAGCAGTTACTCGAGCGGTAACTATGGCTACACCTTC
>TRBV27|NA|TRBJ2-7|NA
CASRPTGSNEQYF
TGTGCAAGCCGACCTACAGGGTCCAACGAGCAGTACTTC
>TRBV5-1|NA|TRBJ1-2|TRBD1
CASSSTGGLYGYTF
TGCGCCAGCAGCTCGACAGGGGGCCTCTATGGCTACACCTTC
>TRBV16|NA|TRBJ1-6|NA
CASSQLTSGPSPLHF
TGTGCCAGCAGCCAATTGACATCAGGCCCATCACCCCTCCACTTT
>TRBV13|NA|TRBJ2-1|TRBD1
CASSSRTGRTYNEQFF
TGTGCCAGCAGCTCCCGGACAGGGCGCACCTACAATGAGCAGTTCTTC
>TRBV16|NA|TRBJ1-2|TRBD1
CASSQHRGPVNYGYTF
TGTGCCAGCAGCCAACACAGGGGGCCGGTTAACTATGGCTACACCTTC
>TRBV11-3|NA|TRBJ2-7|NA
CASSLAGQGAYEQYF
TGTGCCAGCAGCTTAGCGGGCCAGGGCGCCTACGAGCAGTACTTC
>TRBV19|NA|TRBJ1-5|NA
CASSDSPGPQHF
TGTGCCAGTAGTGACAGCCCAGGGCCCCAGCATTTT
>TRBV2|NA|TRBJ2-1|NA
CASSHTSYNEQFF
TGTGCCAGCAGTCATACATCCTACAATGAGCAGTTCTTC
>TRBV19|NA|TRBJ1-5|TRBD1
CAISARGPDQPQHF
TGTGCCATCTCTGCCAGGGGGCCCGATCAGCCCCAGCATTTT
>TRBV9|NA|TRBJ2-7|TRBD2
CASSVAPVVAGPYEQYF
TGTGCCAGCAGCGTTGCCCCGGTGGTAGCGGGACCTTACGAGCAGTACTTC
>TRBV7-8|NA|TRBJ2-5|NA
CASSLRQAETQYF
TGTGCCAGCAGCTTAAGACAAGCAGAGACCCAGTACTTC